The 22 T cell receptor beta chains reported below all come from one sample, sequenced in a study of blood T cell repertoires in COVID-19. TCRdb's copy holds only in-frame clones and misses some; the assay was immunoSEQ multiplex PCR. The sample consists of about 280,000 clones, around 90% of them appearing once. Sequencing was performed on PBMCs or T cells enriched from blood (not recorded which). The receptors come from a woman aged 40 to 50 who had recovered from COVID-19.

The rearrangement joins TRBV19 to TRBJ2-7; D is perhaps TRBD2 (5 bases). Germline-derived CDR1 and CDR2 are LNHDA and SQIVND (reference sequence). The CDR3 is 12 residues long. V was shortened by 0 bases and J by 6 bases, with 6 bases between the two germline ends. CDR3 coding DNA: TGTGCCAGTAGTATAGATGGGAGCGAGCAGTACTTC. It yields the protein CASSIDGSEQYF. Full variable domain (remainder filled in from reference TRBV19 and TRBJ2-7): DGGITQSPKYLFRKEGQNVTLSCEQNLNHDAMYWYRQDPGQGLRLIYYSQIVNDFQKGDIAEGYSVSREKKESFPLTVTSAQKNPTAFYLCASSIDGSEQYFGPGTRLTVT.

This rearrangement joins TRBV7-8 to TRBJ2-7; D possibly corresponds to TRBD1 (6 bases). In germline, CDR1 is SGHVS, CDR2 FQNEAQ. V lost 3 bases and J 3 bases, leaving 18 bases between the germline ends. This CDR3 contains 16 residues. For the CDR3, the DNA is TGTGCCAGCAGCTTCGGGACACAGAGCGCTGGCTACGAGCAGTACTTC. Translating gives CASSFGTQSAGYEQYF.

This clone was detected a few times. V gene TRBV4-1 combines with J gene TRBJ1-2; 7 bases line up with TRBD1. Trimming cost V 5 bases and J 8 bases; bases outside gene matches: 5. Germline V CDR1 and CDR2: MGHRA, YSYEKL. The CDR3 contains 12 residues. CDR3 sequence reads: CASSLQGHGYTF. Here the CDR3 DNA reads TGCGCCAGCAGCTTACAGGGGCACGGCTACACCTTC.

This clone was seen a single time. The V gene is TRBV7-3, the J gene TRBJ2-1, with TRBD2 matching over 15 bases. The CDR3 consists of 17 residues. CDR1 and CDR2 from the germline V gene are SGHTA and FQGTGA. V lost 2 bases, J lost 6 bases, and 5 bases stayed unmatched. The CDR3: CASSLVGTSGRTNEQFF. The DNA for the CDR3 is TGTGCCAGCAGCTTAGTAGGGACTAGCGGGAGGACCAATGAGCAGTTCTTC.

The chain is built from TRBV7-9 and TRBJ1-1; D ambiguous. Per germline, CDR1 SEHNR and CDR2 FQNEAQ (reference sequence). CDR3 length equals 17 residues. V lost 4 bases and J lost 3, with 21 bases in between. The CDR3 sequence is CASSSGSRDPEDTEAFF. The CDR3 bases are TGTGCCAGCAGCTCAGGAAGCCGGGATCCTGAGGACACTGAAGCTTTCTTT.

This rearrangement joins TRBV6-5 to TRBJ2-1, with 7 bases lining up with TRBD2. V lost 11 bases to trimming and J lost 6 bases; unmatched junction nucleotides: 7. The CDR3 contains 12 residues. Per germline, CDR1 MNHEY and CDR2 SVGAGI. The CDR3: CAARGDLNEQFF. The CDR3 DNA is TGTGCCGCCCGGGGGGATCTCAATGAGCAGTTCTTC.

V gene TRBV4-2 combines with J gene TRBJ2-7; TRBD2 matches 7 bases. CDR3 length equals 17 residues. V trimming: 4 bases; J trimming: 0 bases; junction bases outside the gene matches: 12. The germline CDR1 and CDR2 sequences are LGHNA and YNFKEQ. CDR3 DNA sequence: TGTGCCAGCAGCCTCACTCCTGGAAGGGACTACTCCTACGAGCAGTACTTC. The encoded protein is CASSLTPGRDYSYEQYF.

This chain joins TRBV7-8 and TRBJ2-7; 10 bases agree with TRBD1. V dropped 1 base and J dropped 2; count of bases not matched to a gene: 11. CDR3 length: 18 residues. CDR1 is SGHVS and CDR2 is FQNEAQ in the germline V gene. The CDR3 DNA follows: TGTGCCAGCAGCTTAGACGTTGGTTACGGGACAGGGGCCTACGAGCAGTACTTC. This translates into CASSLDVGYGTGAYEQYF.

The chain is built from TRBV6-1 and TRBJ1-5; D ambiguous. The CDR3 runs to 13 residues. Trimming took 3 bases from V and 8 from J, leaving 11 bases between them. Germline loops: CDR1 MNHNS, CDR2 SASEGT. CDR3 amino acids: CASSENTVEPQHF. As DNA, the CDR3 is TGTGCCAGCAGTGAGAATACAGTAGAGCCCCAGCATTTT.

V is TRBV11-1 and J is TRBJ2-7; 7 bases fit TRBD1. Germline loops: CDR1 SGHAT, CDR2 FQDESV (reference sequence). CDR3 length: 15 residues. V was clipped by 6 bases and J by 2 bases; unmatched bases: 10. CDR3 bases: TGTGCCAGCAGATCGCCCGGACAGGACCCCTACGAGCAGTACTTC. Translation gives CASRSPGQDPYEQYF. The full variable domain, with the rest looked up from reference TRBV11-1 and TRBJ2-7, is EAEVAQSPRYKITEKSQAVAFWCDPISGHATLYWYRQILGQGPELLVQFQDESVVDDSQLPKDRFSAERLKGVDSTLKIQPAELGDSAMYLCASRSPGQDPYEQYFGPGTRLTVT.

The chain combines TRBV28 with TRBJ2-7; weak D call: TRBD2 (6 bases). V lost 5 bases, J lost 0 bases, and 20 bases lay in between. The length of the CDR3 is 17 residues. From germline, CDR1 is MDHEN and CDR2 SYDVKM. The CDR3 loop is CASSPSGLSRTSYEQYF. The DNA of the CDR3 is TGTGCCAGCAGTCCATCGGGACTTTCCCGGACCTCCTACGAGCAGTACTTC.

The chain combines TRBV5-1 with TRBJ2-5; maybe TRBD2 (6 bases). Trimming removed 1 base at V and 0 bases at J, with 10 bases between. The length of the CDR3 is 15 residues. In germline, CDR1 is SGHRS, CDR2 YFSETQ. The CDR3 bases are TGCGCCAGCAGCTTGAGGGGACTCGACCAAGAGACCCAGTACTTC. Translation: CASSLRGLDQETQYF.

The chain is built from TRBV4-3 and TRBJ2-1, with 9 nucleotides matching TRBD2. Germline CDR1 is LGHNA and CDR2 is YSLEER. J gave up 8 bases and V 1 base, and 6 bases lay outside the gene matches. The CDR3 has 15 residues. CDR3 region: CASSQGVAGADEQFF. The CDR3 DNA is TGCGCCAGCAGCCAAGGGGTAGCGGGAGCGGATGAGCAGTTCTTC.

J is TRBJ2-5 and V is TRBV7-3; D may be TRBD2 (5 bases). Germline V CDR1 and CDR2: SGHTA, FQGTGA. V was shortened by 2 bases and J by 7 bases, with 11 bases between the two germline ends. The CDR3 runs 13 residues. The CDR3 nucleotides are TGTGCCAGCAGCTTAGTCTCGGGGAGGACCCAGTACTTC. Amino acid sequence: CASSLVSGRTQYF.

The chain has TRBV28 and TRBJ1-4, with D possibly TRBD1 on 5 matching bases. CDR1 is MDHEN and CDR2 is SYDVKM in the germline V gene. V was trimmed by 2 bases and J by 7 bases, leaving 8 bases between them. The CDR3 runs to 13 residues. CDR3 in DNA: TGTGCCAGCAGTTTACGAAGGGGTGAAAAACTGTTTTTT. It specifies CASSLRRGEKLFF.

V is TRBV7-2 and J is TRBJ2-1; 10 nucleotides align to TRBD2. V shed 1 base and J 6 bases; nucleotides not matched to a gene: 12. The CDR3 covers 18 residues. Germline V gene sequence: CDR1 SGHTA, CDR2 FQGNSA. CDR3 amino acids: CASSLGASGSVWANEQFF. CDR3 bases: TGTGCCAGCAGCTTAGGGGCTAGCGGGAGTGTGTGGGCCAATGAGCAGTTCTTC.

The sample holds one count of this clone. The rearrangement joins TRBV3-1 (or the pseudogene TRBV3-2) to TRBJ1-5; unclear D gene. There are 16 residues in the CDR3. The germline V gene encodes CDR1 LGHDT and CDR2 YNNKEL (reference sequence). The V gene lost 0 bases and the J gene lost 0 bases, with 9 bases spanning the gap. This CDR3 reads CASSQDGGYSNQPQHF. CDR3 DNA: TGTGCCAGCAGCCAAGATGGAGGGTATAGCAATCAGCCCCAGCATTTT.

The V and J genes are TRBV7-8 and TRBJ2-5; 9 nucleotides agree with TRBD2. The ends lost 4 bases at V and 13 bases at J; junction bases unmatched: 22. The length of the CDR3 is 17 residues. CDR1 is SGHVS and CDR2 is FQNEAQ in the germline V gene. The CDR3 loop is CASSSTALGAGGGAGYF. The CDR3 nucleotides read TGTGCCAGCAGCTCCACCGCCCTGGGAGCGGGAGGCGGGGCCGGGTACTTC.

The V call is TRBV11-2, the J call TRBJ2-1, with D maybe TRBD2 (5 bases). The CDR3 has 14 amino acids. Germline values: CDR1 SGHAT, CDR2 FQNNGV. V was clipped by 0 bases and J by 7 bases, with 10 bases between them. CDR3 sequence (DNA): TGTGCCAGCAGCTTAGATTTTACGGGAAATGAGCAGTTCTTC. This sequence encodes CASSLDFTGNEQFF.

The V call is TRBV28, the J call TRBJ2-5; D is undetermined. Trimming removed 10 bases at V and 1 base at J, with 4 bases between. CDR1 is MDHEN, CDR2 SYDVKM, per germline. The CDR3 is made up of 10 amino acids. CDR3 bases: TGTGCCACCCTCCAAGAGACCCAGTACTTC. Amino acids: CATLQETQYF.

The chain combines TRBV5-1 with TRBJ1-1; D may be TRBD1 (5 bases). The V end was cut by 2 bases, the J end by 1 base, with 6 bases between. The CDR3 length is 13 residues. Germline V gives CDR1 SGHRS, CDR2 YFSETQ. CDR3 coding DNA: TGCGCCAGCAGCTTTGGGGCGAACACTGAAGCTTTCTTT. This codes for CASSFGANTEAFF.

The V and J genes are TRBV5-1 and TRBJ2-7; TRBD1 agrees at 8 bases. The CDR3 totals 14 residues. V dropped 4 bases and J dropped 2; count of bases not matched to a gene: 5. Per the germline V gene, CDR1 is SGHRS and CDR2 is YFSETQ. This CDR3 reads CASSPGQGPYEQYF. Here the CDR3 DNA reads TGCGCCAGCAGCCCCGGACAGGGTCCCTACGAGCAGTACTTC.